Presented here are 19 T cell receptor beta chains from one specimen sequenced in a study of T cells in women clearing cervical HPV infection. The assay was immunoSEQ multiplex PCR, and TCRdb's table has in-frame clones only and misses some. Its table lists tens of thousands of clones. Input material: blood buffy coat. Source of these receptors: a woman between 18 and 70 years old with a cervical HPV16 infection that either progressed to CIN3+ or cleared (not recorded which).

Concerning this clone itself: Read coverage stops 3 residues before the CDR3 terminus; the germline J gene supplies the remainder. The chain combines TRBV5-1 with TRBJ2-4; 7 nucleotides agree with TRBD1. The CDR3 has 17 amino acids. V gave up 4 bases and J gave up 7 bases; unmatched junction bases: 17. Germline V lookup: CDR1 SGHRS, CDR2 YFSETQ. The CDR3 reads CASSLLVDRVKGNIQYF. CDR3 DNA (partial): TGCGCCAGCAGCCTATTAGTCGACAGGGTGAAGGGTAACATT.

In regard to this clone: The read ends 3 residues early relative to the CDR3; the germline J gene fills the gap. The rearrangement joins TRBV20-1 to TRBJ2-3, with 7 positions matching TRBD2. The CDR3 has 13 amino acids. With V trimmed by 6 bases and J by 2 bases, 5 bases remained unmatched. Germline CDR1 and CDR2: DFQATT and SNEGSKA (reference sequence). The part of the CDR3 DNA that was read is TGCAGTGCAATCGGGGGGACCACAGATACG. It encodes CSAIGGTTDT. The whole CDR3 is CSAIGGTTDTQYF.

Incomplete CDR3 DNA: TGCGCCAGCAGCCTGACAGGGGGGCAAGAGACT. This translates into CASSLTGGQET. The whole CDR3 is CASSLTGGQETQYF. The chain uses TRBV5-1 and TRBJ2-4; 9 bases line up with TRBD1. The sequenced fragment ends 3 residues before the CDR3 boundary, so the rest is inferred from the germline J gene. From germline, CDR1 is SGHRS and CDR2 YFSETQ. CDR3 size: 14 residues.

CDR3 sequence: CASSDRSGRLETQYF. CDR3 DNA (partial): TGTGCCAGCAGTGATCGAAGTGGTAGACTGGAGACC. J is TRBJ2-5 and V is TRBV2; D remains ambiguous. The CDR3 extends 3 residues past the end of the read, so its final part is completed from the germline J gene. V was pared by 3 bases and J by 5 bases, with 16 bases between. In germline, CDR1 is SNHLY, CDR2 FYNNEI. This CDR3 is built from 15 residues.

Concerning this clone itself: The read ends 3 residues early relative to the CDR3; the germline J gene fills the gap. The chain combines TRBV20-1 with TRBJ1-6; maybe TRBD1 (5 bases). The CDR3 consists of 16 residues. Per germline, CDR1 DFQATT and CDR2 SNEGSKA (reference sequence). V was trimmed by 1 base and J by 8 bases, leaving 18 bases between them. The CDR3 loop reads CSARVGSGWGDSPLHF. The DNA read from the CDR3 is TGCAGTGCTAGAGTTGGGTCAGGGTGGGGAGATTCACCC.

Remarks on this clone: The CDR3 extends 3 residues past the end of the read, so its final part is completed from the germline J gene. The chain recombines TRBV5-1 with TRBJ2-7, with 12 bases identical to TRBD1. V lost 4 bases to trimming and J lost 0 bases; unmatched junction nucleotides: 2. The germline CDR1 and CDR2 sequences are SGHRS and YFSETQ. This CDR3 comprises 15 residues. Incomplete CDR3 DNA: TGCGCCAGCAGCGCGGGACAGGGGGCCTCCTACGAG. As protein: CASSAGQGASYE. The CDR3, in full, reads CASSAGQGASYEQYF. The whole variable domain, filled in from reference TRBV5-1 and TRBJ2-7, reads KAGVTQTPRYLIKTRGQQVTLSCSPISGHRSVSWYQQTPGQGLQFLFEYFSETQRNKGNFPGRFSGRQFSNSRSEMNVSTLELGDSALYLCASSAGQGASYEQYFGPGTRLTVT.

Concerning this clone itself: The sequenced fragment ends 3 residues before the CDR3 boundary, so the rest is inferred from the germline J gene. The chain recombines TRBV30 with TRBJ1-5; 7 bases map to TRBD1. V dropped 1 base and J dropped 4; count of bases not matched to a gene: 10. In germline, CDR1 is GTSNPN, CDR2 SVGIG (reference sequence). This CDR3 is built from 16 residues. The covered CDR3 bases are TGTGCCTGGAGTGGAGTTCGGGGACAGACTAATCAGCCC. The encoded protein is CAWSGVRGQTNQP. The whole CDR3 is CAWSGVRGQTNQPQHF.

Worth noting for this clone: The read ends 3 residues before the CDR3 terminus; that terminus is restored from the germline J gene. The rearrangement uses TRBV11-3 and TRBJ2-3; a weak D match, TRBD2 (6 bases). Germline V CDR1 and CDR2: SGHNT, YENEEA. The CDR3 contains 14 residues. The CDR3 is CASAQDTSRAAQYF. CDR3 DNA (partial): TGTGCCAGCGCCCAAGATACTAGCCGGGCTGCG.

As concerns this clone: Read sequence stops 3 residues before the CDR3 end, and the germline J gene provides the missing end. J is TRBJ2-1 and V is TRBV2, with a weak D call TRBD2 (8 bases). CDR3 length: 15 residues. The germline CDR1 and CDR2 sequences are SNHLY and FYNNEI. V was clipped by 2 bases and J by 8 bases, with 16 bases between them. The CDR3 loop is CASSENGRGLDEQFF. The covered CDR3 bases are TGTGCCAGCAGTGAAAACGGGAGGGGGCTGGATGAG.

With respect to this clone: Read sequence stops 3 residues before the CDR3 end, and the germline J gene provides the missing end. This chain connects TRBV6-9 to TRBJ2-4; D is unresolved. There are 17 residues in the CDR3. The germline V gene encodes CDR1 MNHGY and CDR2 SVAAGI. The CDR3 loop reads CASSYSPIYLGPLIQYF. The CDR3 bases that were read are TGTGCCAGCAGTTATTCCCCCATTTATTTAGGGCCCCTAATT.

In the case of this clone: The CDR3 extends 3 residues past the end of the read, so its final part is completed from the germline J gene. This chain joins TRBV6-2 or TRBV6-3 and TRBJ2-7, with 9 positions matching TRBD1. Germline V gene data show CDR1 as MNHEY and CDR2 as SVGEGT. The CDR3 has 15 residues. Unmatched junction bases numbered 12, after V lost 6 bases and J lost 6 bases. The part of the CDR3 DNA that was read is TGTGCCAGCAGGACTCCGGGACAGGGTTTTCGCGAG. Translated, it gives CASRTPGQGFRE. The entire CDR3 protein reads CASRTPGQGFREQYF.

As for this clone: The DNA ends 3 residues before the CDR3 does, and the rest of the CDR3 is filled in from the germline J gene. The chain is built from TRBV20-1 and TRBJ2-5; TRBD2 aligns across 14 bases. Germline CDR1 is DFQATT and CDR2 is SNEGSKA (reference sequence). Losses at the gene ends were 1 base for V and 5 bases for J; bases not matched to a gene: 3. The CDR3 consists of 15 residues. The CDR3 protein is CSARGTSGGYETQYF. The covered CDR3 bases are TGCAGTGCTAGAGGGACTAGCGGGGGGTATGAGACC.

Comment on this clone: The sequence runs out 3 residues before the end of the CDR3; the remainder is reconstructed from the germline J gene. This chain uses TRBV4-1 with TRBJ1-5, with D unclear. With 4 bases removed from V and 4 bases from J, the gap between germline ends came to 17 bases. This CDR3 comprises 16 residues. Germline V CDR1 and CDR2: MGHRA, YSYEKL. This chain's CDR3 is CASSRASGSTNQPQHF. The part of the CDR3 DNA that was read is TGCGCCAGCAGCCGAGCTAGTGGCAGCACAAATCAGCCC.

As concerns this clone: The observed sequence ends 3 residues before the CDR3 terminus, with the missing tail filled in from the germline J gene. V gene TRBV19 combines with J gene TRBJ1-1; D remains unclear. The CDR3 loop spans 11 amino acids. Deletions cut 9 bases from V and 4 bases from J, with 9 bases between. In germline, CDR1 is LNHDA, CDR2 SQIVND (reference sequence). The CDR3: CASRAGTEAFF. The sequenced part of the CDR3 DNA is TGTGCCAGCCGTGCGGGCACTGAA.

Concerning this clone itself: From the germline J gene comes the end of the CDR3, since the read stops 3 residues before it. V is TRBV7-9 and J is TRBJ2-1; 9 nucleotides match TRBD1. Trimming at V came to 5 bases and at J to 4 bases, leaving 6 bases not matched to a gene. This CDR3 spans 15 amino acids. Germline V gene data show CDR1 as SEHNR and CDR2 as FQNEAQ (reference sequence). The chain's CDR3 is CASSRTGVIYNEQFF. Incomplete CDR3 DNA: TGTGCCAGCAGCCGGACAGGGGTAATTTACAATGAG.

About this clone itself: The CDR3 end falls 3 residues outside the read, so it is completed with the germline J gene. This sample includes further DNA sequences coding for the same CDR3. The chain couples TRBV7-2 to TRBJ1-3; D is unclear. Germline V gives CDR1 SGHTA, CDR2 FQGNSA. This CDR3 is built from 14 residues. The V end lost 5 bases, the J end lost 4 bases, and 12 bases lay between the germline ends. The covered CDR3 bases are TGTGCCAGCAGCCCAGACGTAGGGGGAAACACC. This codes for CASSPDVGGNT. The CDR3 in full is CASSPDVGGNTIYF.

As regards this clone: The read stops 3 residues short of the end of the CDR3; the missing end is completed from the germline J gene. The rearrangement joins TRBV5-1 to TRBJ2-1; TRBD2 agrees at 7 bases. Germline V lookup: CDR1 SGHRS, CDR2 YFSETQ. This CDR3 contains 13 residues. J lost 7 bases, V lost 1 base, and 2 bases had no gene match. This CDR3 is CASSLTGGNEQFF. The DNA read from the CDR3 is TGCGCCAGCAGCTTGACCGGGGGGAATGAG.

The CDR3 bases that were read are TGTGCCAGCAGGAGGCTTTTCACCCACAATGAG. This codes for CASRRLFTHNE. The CDR3 as a whole reads CASRRLFTHNEQFF. The rearrangement joins TRBV5-6 to TRBJ2-1, with D unresolved. The missing CDR3 end, 3 residues past where the read stops, is filled in from the germline J gene. Germline CDR1 is SGHDT and CDR2 is YYEEEE. The CDR3 extends over 14 amino acids. The V end lost 5 bases, the J end lost 5 bases, and 14 bases lay between the germline ends.

As regards this clone: The CDR3 end lies 3 residues beyond the end of the read and is filled in from the germline J gene. The chain has TRBV12-3 or TRBV12-4 and TRBJ1-5; 8 nucleotides agree with TRBD1. The CDR3 contains 16 residues. V was pared by 6 bases and J by 0 bases, with 7 bases of the junction left unmatched. The CDR3 spells CASRAGGGYSNQPQHF. The sequenced CDR3 bases are TGTGCCAGCAGGGCAGGGGGCGGATATAGCAATCAGCCC.